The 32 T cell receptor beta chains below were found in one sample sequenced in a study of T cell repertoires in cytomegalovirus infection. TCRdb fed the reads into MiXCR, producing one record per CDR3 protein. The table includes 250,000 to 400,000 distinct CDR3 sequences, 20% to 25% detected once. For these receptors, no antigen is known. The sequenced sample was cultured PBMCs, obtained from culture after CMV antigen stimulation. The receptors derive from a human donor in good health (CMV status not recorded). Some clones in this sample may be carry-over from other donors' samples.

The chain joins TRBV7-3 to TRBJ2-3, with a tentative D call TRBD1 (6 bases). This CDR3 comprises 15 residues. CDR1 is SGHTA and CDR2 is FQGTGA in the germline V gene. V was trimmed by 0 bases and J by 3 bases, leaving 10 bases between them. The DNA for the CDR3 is TGTGCCAGCAGCTTAACCAGGGGACGGACAGATACGCAGTATTTT. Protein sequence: CASSLTRGRTDTQYF.

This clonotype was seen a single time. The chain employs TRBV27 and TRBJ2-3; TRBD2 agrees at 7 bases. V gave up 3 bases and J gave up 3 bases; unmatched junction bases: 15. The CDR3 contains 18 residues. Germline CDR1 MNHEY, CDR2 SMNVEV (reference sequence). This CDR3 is CASSFGPAWRERTDTQYF. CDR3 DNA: TGTGCCAGCAGTTTTGGGCCAGCCTGGCGGGAGAGGACAGATACGCAGTATTTT.

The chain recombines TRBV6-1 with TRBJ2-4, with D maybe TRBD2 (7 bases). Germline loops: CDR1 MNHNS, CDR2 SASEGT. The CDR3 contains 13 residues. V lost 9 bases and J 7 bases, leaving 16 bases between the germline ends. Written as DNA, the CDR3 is TGTGCCAGTCAAGGGGGAGGGGGGAACATTCAGTACTTC. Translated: CASQGGGGNIQYF.

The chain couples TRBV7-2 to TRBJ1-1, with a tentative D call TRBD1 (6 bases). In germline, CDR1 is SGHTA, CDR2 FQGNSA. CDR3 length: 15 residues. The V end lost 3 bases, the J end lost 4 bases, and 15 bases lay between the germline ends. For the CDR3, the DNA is TGTGCCAGCAGCTTGCCGGCGGCCAGGGGCACTGAAGCTTTCTTT. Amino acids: CASSLPAARGTEAFF.

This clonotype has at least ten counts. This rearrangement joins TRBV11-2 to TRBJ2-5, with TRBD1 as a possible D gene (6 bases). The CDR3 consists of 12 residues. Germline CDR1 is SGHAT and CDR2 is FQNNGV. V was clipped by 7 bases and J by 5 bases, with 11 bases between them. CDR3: CASNTGWETQYF. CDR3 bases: TGTGCCAGCAACACAGGGTGGGAGACCCAGTACTTC.

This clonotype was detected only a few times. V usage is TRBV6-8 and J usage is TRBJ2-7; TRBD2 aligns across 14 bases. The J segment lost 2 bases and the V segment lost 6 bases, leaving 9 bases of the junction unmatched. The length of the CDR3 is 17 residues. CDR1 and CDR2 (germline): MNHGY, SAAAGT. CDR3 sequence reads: CASRPTSGRVTTYEQYF. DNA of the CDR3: TGTGCCAGCAGGCCGACTAGCGGGAGGGTAACAACCTACGAGCAGTACTTC.

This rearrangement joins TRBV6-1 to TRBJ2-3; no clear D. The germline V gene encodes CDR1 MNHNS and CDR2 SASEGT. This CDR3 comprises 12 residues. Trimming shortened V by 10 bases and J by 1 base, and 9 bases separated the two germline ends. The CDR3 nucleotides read TGTGCCACCTCATGGGGCACAGATACGCAGTATTTT. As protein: CATSWGTDTQYF.

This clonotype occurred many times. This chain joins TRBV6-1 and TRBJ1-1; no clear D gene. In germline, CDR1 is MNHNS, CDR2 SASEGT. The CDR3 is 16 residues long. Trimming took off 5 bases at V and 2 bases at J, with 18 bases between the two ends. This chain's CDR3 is CASSYWAASLNTEAFF. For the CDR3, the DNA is TGTGCCAGCAGTTATTGGGCAGCCTCTCTAAACACTGAAGCTTTCTTT.

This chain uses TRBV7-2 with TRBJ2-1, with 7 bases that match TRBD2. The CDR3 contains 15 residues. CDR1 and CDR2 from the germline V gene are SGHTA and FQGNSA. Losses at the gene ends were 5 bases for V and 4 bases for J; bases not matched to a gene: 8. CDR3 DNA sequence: TGTGCCAGCAGCCCCCCCGGGCGGGAGTACAATGAGCAGTTCTTC. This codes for CASSPPGREYNEQFF.

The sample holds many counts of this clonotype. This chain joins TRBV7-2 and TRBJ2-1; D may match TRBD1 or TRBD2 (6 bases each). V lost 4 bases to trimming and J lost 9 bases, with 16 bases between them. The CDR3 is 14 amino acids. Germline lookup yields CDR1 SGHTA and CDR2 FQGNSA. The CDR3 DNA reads TGTGCCAGCAGCTCCCCAGGACAGCGGGTTGAGCAGTTCTTC. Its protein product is CASSSPGQRVEQFF.

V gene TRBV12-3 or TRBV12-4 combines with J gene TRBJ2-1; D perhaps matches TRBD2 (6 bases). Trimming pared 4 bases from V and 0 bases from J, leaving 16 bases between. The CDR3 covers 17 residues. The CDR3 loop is CASSSPSALSSYNEQFF. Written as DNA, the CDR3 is TGTGCCAGCAGTTCCCCTAGCGCGTTAAGCTCCTACAATGAGCAGTTCTTC.

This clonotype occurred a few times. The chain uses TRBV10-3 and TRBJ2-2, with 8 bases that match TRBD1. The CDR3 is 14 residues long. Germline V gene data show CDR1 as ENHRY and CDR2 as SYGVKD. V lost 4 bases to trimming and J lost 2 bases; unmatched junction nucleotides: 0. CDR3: CAISAGGNTGELFF. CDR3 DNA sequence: TGTGCCATCAGTGCAGGGGGCAACACCGGGGAGCTGTTTTTT.

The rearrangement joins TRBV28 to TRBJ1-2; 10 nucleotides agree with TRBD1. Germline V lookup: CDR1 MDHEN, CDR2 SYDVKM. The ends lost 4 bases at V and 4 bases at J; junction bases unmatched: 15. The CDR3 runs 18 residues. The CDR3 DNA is TGTGCCAGCAGTTCCAGGCCATTGCCGGGACAGGGGTCCTATGGCTACACCTTC. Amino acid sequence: CASSSRPLPGQGSYGYTF.

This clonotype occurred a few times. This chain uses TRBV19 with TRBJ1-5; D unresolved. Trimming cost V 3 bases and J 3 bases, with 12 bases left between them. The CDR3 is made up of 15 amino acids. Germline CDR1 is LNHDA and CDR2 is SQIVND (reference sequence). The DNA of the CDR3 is TGTGCCAGTAGTATTACCGCAGGAGACAATCAGCCCCAGCATTTT. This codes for CASSITAGDNQPQHF.

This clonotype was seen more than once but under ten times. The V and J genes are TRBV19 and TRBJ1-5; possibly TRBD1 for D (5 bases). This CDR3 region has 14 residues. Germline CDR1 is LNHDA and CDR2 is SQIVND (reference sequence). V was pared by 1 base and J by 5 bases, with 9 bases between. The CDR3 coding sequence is TGTGCCAGTAGTATAGCGGCGGGGGATCAGCCCCAGCATTTT. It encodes CASSIAAGDQPQHF.

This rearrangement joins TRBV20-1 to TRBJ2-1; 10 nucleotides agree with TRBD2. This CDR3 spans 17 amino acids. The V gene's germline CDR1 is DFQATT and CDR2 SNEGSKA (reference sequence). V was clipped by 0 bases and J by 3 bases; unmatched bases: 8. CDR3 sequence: CSARDKTSGANYNEQFF. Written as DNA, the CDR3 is TGCAGTGCTAGAGATAAAACTAGCGGGGCTAACTACAATGAGCAGTTCTTC.

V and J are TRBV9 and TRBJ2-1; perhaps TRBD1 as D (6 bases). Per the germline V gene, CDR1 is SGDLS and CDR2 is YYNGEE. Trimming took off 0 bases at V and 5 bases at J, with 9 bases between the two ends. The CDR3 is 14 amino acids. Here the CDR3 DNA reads TGTGCCAGCAGCGTAGCTGGACAGAACAATGAGCAGTTCTTC. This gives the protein CASSVAGQNNEQFF.

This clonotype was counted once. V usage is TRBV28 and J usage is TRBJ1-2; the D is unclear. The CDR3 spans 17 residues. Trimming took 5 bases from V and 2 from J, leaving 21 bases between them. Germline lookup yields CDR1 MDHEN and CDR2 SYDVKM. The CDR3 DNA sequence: TGTGCCAGCAGTCCCCACGATCCCTGGGCGATAAACTATGGCTACACCTTC. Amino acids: CASSPHDPWAINYGYTF.

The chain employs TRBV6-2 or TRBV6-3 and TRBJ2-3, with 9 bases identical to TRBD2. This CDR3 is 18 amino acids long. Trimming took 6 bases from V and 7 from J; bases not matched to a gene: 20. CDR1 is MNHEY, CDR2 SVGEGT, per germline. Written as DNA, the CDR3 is TGTGCCAGCAGCTACCACCCGGAGACTAGCGGAGGGGCTTATACGCAGTATTTT. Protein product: CASSYHPETSGGAYTQYF.

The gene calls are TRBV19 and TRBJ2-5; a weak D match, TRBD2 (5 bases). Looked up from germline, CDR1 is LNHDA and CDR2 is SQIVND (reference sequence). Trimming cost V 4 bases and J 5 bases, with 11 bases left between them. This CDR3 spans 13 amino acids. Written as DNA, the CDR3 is TGTGCCAGTAGTACCCGGGAATGGGAGACCCAGTACTTC. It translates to CASSTREWETQYF.

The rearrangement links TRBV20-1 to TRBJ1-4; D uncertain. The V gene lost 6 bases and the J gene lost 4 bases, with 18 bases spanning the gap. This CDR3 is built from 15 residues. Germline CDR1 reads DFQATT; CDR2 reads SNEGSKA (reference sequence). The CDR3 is CSAPLPRENNEKLFF. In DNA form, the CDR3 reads TGCAGTGCGCCACTCCCGAGGGAAAATAATGAAAAACTGTTTTTT.

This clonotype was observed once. The CDR3 region has the DNA TGTGCCAGCAGTGAATACTTGGGCAATCAGCCCCAGCATTTT. Amino acid sequence: CASSEYLGNQPQHF. This rearrangement joins TRBV2 to TRBJ1-5; D gene uncertain. CDR1 SNHLY and CDR2 FYNNEI come from the germline V gene. The ends were cut back, 2 bases at V and 2 bases at J, with 7 bases in the middle. The CDR3 has 14 residues.

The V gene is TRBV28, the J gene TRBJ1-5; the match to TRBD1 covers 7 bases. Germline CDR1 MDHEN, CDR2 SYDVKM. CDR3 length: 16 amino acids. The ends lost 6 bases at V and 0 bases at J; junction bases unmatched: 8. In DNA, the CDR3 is TGTGCCAGCAGCGGAGGGACAGATAATAGCAATCAGCCCCAGCATTTT. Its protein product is CASSGGTDNSNQPQHF.

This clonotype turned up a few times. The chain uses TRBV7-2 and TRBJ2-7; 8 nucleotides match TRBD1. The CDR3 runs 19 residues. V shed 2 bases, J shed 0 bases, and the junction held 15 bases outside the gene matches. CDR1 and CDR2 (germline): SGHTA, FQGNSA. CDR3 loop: CASSLPPSGGRLPSYEQYF. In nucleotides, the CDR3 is TGTGCCAGCAGCTTACCTCCATCAGGGGGCCGGCTTCCCTCCTACGAGCAGTACTTC. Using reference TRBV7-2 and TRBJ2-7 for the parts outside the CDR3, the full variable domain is GAGVSQSPSNKVTEKGKDVELRCDPISGHTALYWYRQSLGQGLEFLIYFQGNSAPDKSGLPSDRFSAERTGGSVSTLTIQRTQQEDSAVYLCASSLPPSGGRLPSYEQYFGPGTRLTVT.

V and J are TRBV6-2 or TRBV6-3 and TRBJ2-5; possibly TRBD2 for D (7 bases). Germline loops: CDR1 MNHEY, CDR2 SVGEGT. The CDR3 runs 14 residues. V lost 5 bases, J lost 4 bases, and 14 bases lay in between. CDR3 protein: CASSTTGRGETQYF. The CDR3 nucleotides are TGTGCCAGCAGTACTACAGGGAGGGGAGAGACCCAGTACTTC.

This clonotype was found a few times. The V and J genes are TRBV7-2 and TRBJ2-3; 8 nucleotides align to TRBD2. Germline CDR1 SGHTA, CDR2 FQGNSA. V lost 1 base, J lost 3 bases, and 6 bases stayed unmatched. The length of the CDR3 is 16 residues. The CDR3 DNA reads TGTGCCAGCAGCTTAGTTGGTAGCGGGAAGACAGATACGCAGTATTTT. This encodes CASSLVGSGKTDTQYF.

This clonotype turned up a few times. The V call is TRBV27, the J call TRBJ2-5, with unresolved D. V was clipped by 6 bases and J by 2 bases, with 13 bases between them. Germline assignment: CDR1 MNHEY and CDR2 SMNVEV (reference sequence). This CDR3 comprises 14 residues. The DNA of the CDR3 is TGTGCCAGCAGCCTACTGGGGTCTCAAGAGACCCAGTACTTC. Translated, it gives CASSLLGSQETQYF.

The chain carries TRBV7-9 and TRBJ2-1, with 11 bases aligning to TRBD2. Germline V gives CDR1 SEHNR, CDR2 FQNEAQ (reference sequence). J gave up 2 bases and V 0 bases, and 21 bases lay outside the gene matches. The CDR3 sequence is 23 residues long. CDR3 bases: TGTGCCAGCAGCTTAGCGCGGGGGGGCCTCCAACTAGCGGGAGTAACCCCCTACAATGAGCAGTTCTTC. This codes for CASSLARGGLQLAGVTPYNEQFF.

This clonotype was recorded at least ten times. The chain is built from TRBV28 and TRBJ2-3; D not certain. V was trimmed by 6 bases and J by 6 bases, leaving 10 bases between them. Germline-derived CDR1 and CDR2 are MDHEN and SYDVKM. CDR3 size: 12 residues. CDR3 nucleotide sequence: TGTGCCAGCAGCATGGTGGTGGATACGCAGTATTTT. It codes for CASSMVVDTQYF. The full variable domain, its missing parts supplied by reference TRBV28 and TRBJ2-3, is DVKVTQSSRYLVKRTGEKVFLECVQDMDHENMFWYRQDPGLGLRLIYFSYDVKMKEKGDIPEGYSVSREKKERFSLILESASTNQTSMYLCASSMVVDTQYFGPGTRLTVL.

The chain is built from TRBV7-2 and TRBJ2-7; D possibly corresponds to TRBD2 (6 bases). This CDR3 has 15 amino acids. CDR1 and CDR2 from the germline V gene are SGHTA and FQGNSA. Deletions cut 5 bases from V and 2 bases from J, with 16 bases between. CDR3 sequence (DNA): TGTGCCAGCAGCCCGGGACTCAAACCAACCTACGAGCAGTACGTC. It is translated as CASSPGLKPTYEQYV.

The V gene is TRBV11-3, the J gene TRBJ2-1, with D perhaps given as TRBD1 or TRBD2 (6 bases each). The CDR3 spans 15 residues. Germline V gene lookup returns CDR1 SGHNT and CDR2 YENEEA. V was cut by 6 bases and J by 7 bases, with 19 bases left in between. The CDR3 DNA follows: TGTGCCAGCAGTCTAAGGGGGGCTTATGGTAATGAGCAGTTCTTC. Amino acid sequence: CASSLRGAYGNEQFF.

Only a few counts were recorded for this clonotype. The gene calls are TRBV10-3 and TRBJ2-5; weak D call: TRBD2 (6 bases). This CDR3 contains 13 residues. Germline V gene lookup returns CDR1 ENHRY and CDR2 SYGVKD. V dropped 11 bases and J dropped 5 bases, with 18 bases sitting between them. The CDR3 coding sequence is TGTGCCGTGGCCTTTACGGGAGCTGAGACCCAGTACTTC. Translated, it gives CAVAFTGAETQYF.